Below, one TCR beta chain is given with its context. What antigen it recognizes has not been identified. Base qualities are not at hand, and no much larger clone is one base apart. The CDR3 regions of human TCRbeta chains were analyzed by immunosequencing. Processing in the source paper ran as follows. TCRs in the repertoires were compared against a reference library of SARS-CoV-2-specific TCRs that had been generated with the MIRA antigen-specificity platform. Breadth was defined as the fraction of unique TCRs that were SARS-CoV-2-associated. Depth was defined as the fraction of total T cells that were SARS-CoV-2-associated. Using the MIRA data, every spike-specific TCR was mapped to the spike region that the TCR reacted to and assigned to either a CD4 or a CD8 class. Log10-transformed breadth and depth values were compared by one-way ANOVA with Sidak's multiple comparisons tests. This immuneACCESS table, as held by TCRdb, lists in-frame sequences with V and J called but not all clones. Of the missing ones, under half trace to an unresolved V gene in checked studies; the others have no known cause. That table supplies the V and J calls and clone size; D and trimming were determined from the DNA. This sample comprises 150,000 to 200,000 clones, just under 95% of them detected only once. 0.95% to 1.3% of the sample is held by the ten biggest clonotypes.

CDR3 length: 17 amino acids, cysteine to phenylalanine. Of all the DNA, just the CDR3 is kept, 51 bases in frame from base 1. Between the V and J ends, shortened by 0 bases and 1 base respectively, the junction contains 12 bases. CDR1 and CDR2, looked up from the germline V gene, are LGHNA and YNFKEQ. What this sample's time point label stands for: about 28 days (+/-7) after the second vaccine dose. Reading the label with the study, this specimen's treatment or condition is: meningococcal conjugate vaccine given as trial control. Samples from vaccinated people were obtained from the UK trials COV001 and COV002, which included a single-blind randomized controlled phase 2/3 trial of AZD1222 (ChAdOx1 nCoV-19) in healthy adults. Trial participant PBMC samples were collected at day 0 and day 28 after the second dose for TCRbeta chain sequencing. The sample belongs to a study of T cell responses to AZD1222 COVID-19 vaccine (dated by TCRdb to 2020 to 2023). Describing the broader study: A total of about 230 trial participants underwent TCR sequencing, of whom 200 to 220 received two doses of AZD1222 and about 25 received two doses of the MenACWY control vaccine. Trial participants were enrolled into age subgroups of 18-55, 56-69 and 70-plus years, which contained approximately 150, 30 and 60 TCR-sequenced participants, respectively. Findings and caveats that apply to the study as a whole: Only five to seven AZD1222 recipients were SARS-CoV-2 seropositive at baseline, limiting conclusions about previously exposed vaccinees. Nearly half of unique spike-specific TCRs reportedly recognized epitopes outside regions mutated in the B.1.351 and B.1.1.7 variants. Participants were mostly white British, with more females than males. The authors suggested clonal diversity may have been underestimated. Because no day 14 peak-response samples were available, repertoires were characterized only after the peak T cell response. After two AZD1222 doses, both the breadth and the depth of spike-specific TCRs were significantly higher than at day 0 and than in MenACWY recipients. In the small 56-69-year group, the increase in depth fell short of significance, most likely because of low power. Vaccine-associated CD4 TCRs spanned the whole spike protein, with dominant responses in regions 160-218 and 743-854.

This chain is built from TRBV4-2 and TRBJ2-2; the D gene identity is not certain. Sequences were derived from peripheral blood, sampled 28 days after the second dose of the MenACWY control vaccine. This clonotype was obtained from an adult who received the MenACWY meningococcal vaccine as a control. In nucleotide form, the sequence is TGTGCCAGCAGCCAAGATTATGTCGCACTGAACACCGGGGAGCTGTTTTTT. Its translation reads: CASSQDYVALNTGELFF.